The sequence of this TCR beta chain was determined in a study of blood T cell repertoires in COVID-19 (dated by TCRdb to between 2020 and 2021). Study-wide context: Samples covering the acute and convalescent phases of COVID-19 were provided by collaborators in the United States, Italy and Spain. The sample metadata nearly always contained a de-identified subject ID, COVID-19 status, age in years and sex. The repertoires were made available in a free public database intended to serve as a resource for research on the immune response to SARS-CoV-2. Samples were obtained from the ongoing ImmuneRACE study (first 160 participants) and from some 1,300 subjects provided by 6 global collaborators. The material from the prospective study consisted of cDNA or gDNA derived from T cells, B-cell-depleted T cells, or PBMCs. Subjects who had been exposed to COVID-19, were actively infected with it, or had recovered from it provided the deeply sampled blood TCRbeta repertoires that made up the dataset. Where HLA class I and class II types were available, the types were taken from metadata supplied by the sample provider, not from assay-based typing.

Enrolling through a virtual design, the prospective study's participants ranged in age from roughly 18 to 95 years and lived across about two dozen United States geographic areas. To assign participants to cohorts, the prospective study relied on clinical history that participants themselves reported in a screening survey and a study questionnaire. ImmuneRACE Cohort 3 recovered participants were defined by two consecutive negative NP/OP PCR tests, healthcare professional clearance, or symptom resolution. In the prospective study, whole blood, serum and a nasopharyngeal or oropharyngeal swab were collected from each participant by mobile phlebotomists. Additional blood draws and questionnaires over an approximately two-month period could optionally be provided by prospective study participants. Before DNA extraction, prospective study blood samples were shipped either frozen or at room temperature.

Turning to this clone: Its antigen target is currently unknown. No base-level quality is on record; no much larger clone is a single base apart.

What the study reported, not specific to this receptor: Clinical and demographic metadata were provided uncurated, with the amount varying by source and participant.

The immunoSEQ Assay, a bias-controlled multiplex PCR, was used to amplify TCRbeta CDR3 regions from genomic DNA. Per the authors' processing: The number of nucleated cells in each sample was estimated from the amplification of reference gene primers within the assay. Sequence reads were collapsed and filtered to measure the absolute abundance of every unique TCRbeta CDR3 rearrangement. For each sample, productive Simpson clonality was calculated as the square root of Simpson's diversity index over productive rearrangements. What TCRdb holds here is the immuneACCESS table cut down to in-frame rearrangements. Part of the clones is not present; checked against another copy, under half of the missing clones reflect an unresolved V gene, and the others are unexplained. The DNA gave D and trimming, while V, J and clone size come from that table. The sample has some 160,000 clones on record, around 89% of them singletons. Less than 8% of the sample belongs to the ten largest clones.

From its cysteine to its phenylalanine, the CDR3 spans 14 amino acids. Just CDR3 DNA is preserved here, 42 bases in frame from base 1. Trimming at the junction amounts to 0 bases on V and 8 bases on J, and the germline ends lie 8 bases apart. Sequences SGHDN (CDR1) and FVKESK (CDR2) are obtained from the germline V gene. This clonotype originated in a woman in her 50s who had recovered from COVID-19. The specimen sequenced was PBMCs or T cells enriched from blood (not recorded which). The rearranged segments are TRBV14 and TRBJ1-6; TRBD1 is a possible D gene, resting on 5 matching bases. The DNA sequence is TGTGCCAGCAGCCAAGAGGGGGGTTATTCACCCCTCCACTTT. Translated, this gives CASSQEGGYSPLHF.